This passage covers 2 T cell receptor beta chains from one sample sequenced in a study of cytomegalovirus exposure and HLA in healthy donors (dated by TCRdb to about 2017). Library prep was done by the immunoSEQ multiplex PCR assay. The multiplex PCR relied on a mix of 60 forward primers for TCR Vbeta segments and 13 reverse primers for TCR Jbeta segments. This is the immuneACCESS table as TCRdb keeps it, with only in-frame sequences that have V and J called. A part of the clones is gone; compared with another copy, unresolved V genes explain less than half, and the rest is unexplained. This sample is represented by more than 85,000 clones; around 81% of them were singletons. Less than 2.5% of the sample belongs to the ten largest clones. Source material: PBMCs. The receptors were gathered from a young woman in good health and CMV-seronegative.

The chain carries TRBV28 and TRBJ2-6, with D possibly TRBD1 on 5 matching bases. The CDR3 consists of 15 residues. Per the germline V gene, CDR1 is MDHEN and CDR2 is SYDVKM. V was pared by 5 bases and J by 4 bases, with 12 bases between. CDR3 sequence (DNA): TGTGCCAGCAGTAGGACAATCGGGGGGGCCAACGTCCTGACTTTC. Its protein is CASSRTIGGANVLTF.

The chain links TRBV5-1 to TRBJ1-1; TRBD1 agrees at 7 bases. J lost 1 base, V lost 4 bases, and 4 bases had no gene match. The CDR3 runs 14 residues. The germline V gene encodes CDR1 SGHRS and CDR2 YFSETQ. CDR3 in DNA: TGCGCCAGCAGCGGGGGACAGAGGAACACTGAAGCTTTCTTT. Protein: CASSGGQRNTEAFF.